This T cell receptor beta chain emerged from a study of CD8 T cells in ankylosing spondylitis (TCRdb year 2017). Background for the entire study: To find TCR variants linked to disease, the study profiled T cell receptor beta repertoires in ankylosing spondylitis patients and healthy donors. The full study cohort comprised 20 to 25 ankylosing spondylitis patients and 85 to 120 healthy donors. Peripheral blood samples were taken, and synovial fluid was additionally collected from ankylosing spondylitis patients.

The data were produced on an Illumina HiSeq 2500. Quantitative 5'-RACE with molecular barcodes was the method used to prepare the TCR beta libraries. Regarding the original processing steps: A new computational method based on a probabilistic model of VDJ rearrangement was used to identify disease-linked TCR variants. Using fastp at Q25 and MiXCR, TCRdb reprocessed the public reads and kept productive beta chains. Entries are consolidated by CDR3 protein sequence, retaining the most common genes and DNA. TCRdb assigned the V and J calls; the authors' analysis was not used. This sample is represented by under 550,000 distinct CDR3 sequences; 25% to 30% of them were singletons. Of the sample, about 0.92% falls within the top ten clones. The germline V gene supplies CDR1 SGHAT and CDR2 FQNNGV. From the cysteine through the phenylalanine, the CDR3 covers 14 amino acids. Of all the DNA, just the CDR3 is kept, 42 bases in frame from base 1. Trimming removed 3 bases from V and 4 bases from J, leaving 12 bases between the germline ends.

This clonotype was detected only a few times. This clone's antigen is unknown. Per-nucleotide qualities are absent, and no much larger clonotype sits a single base away. On the study overall, not on this receptor specifically: Some TCR beta motif variants had previously been reported in synovial fluid and blood of reactive arthritis patients, which suggested common disease-initiation mechanisms. Blood from ankylosing spondylitis patients appeared to be characterized by a TCR beta motif made up of under 10 highly homologous amino acid variants. The disease-linked clones had a CD8+ phenotype and were found at relatively low frequencies in peripheral blood. Significant enrichment of the disease-linked clones was reported in matched synovial fluid samples from ankylosing spondylitis patients.

This receptor was identified in a male donor with ankylosing spondylitis. The chain joins TRBV11-2 to TRBJ1-1; a weak D assignment points to TRBD1 (6 bases agree). Sequencing was carried out using blood, either unsorted or a sorted T cell fraction (not recorded which). The CDR3 reads CASSFNRDATEAFF. The DNA sequence is as follows: TGTGCCAGCAGCTTTAACAGGGACGCCACTGAAGCTTTCTTT.